The clone carrying this TCR beta chain was seen ten or more times. The data derive from a study of spatial heterogeneity in lung cancer. At the level of the study: Sequencing of follow-up PBMC samples took place when they were available, at a median of about 2 years after resection. TCR and UMI combinations that were unique each appeared, on average, more than ten times in raw reads.

TCRdb redid the calling of the 5' RACE reads with MiXCR, one entry per CDR3 protein. The sample contains around 120,000 distinct CDR3 sequences, more than 10% of which appear only once. Trimming removed 7 bases at V and 5 bases at J, with 15 bases between. This CDR3 is built from 14 residues. Germline lookup yields CDR1 ENHRY and CDR2 SYGVKD. The time point was: blood at routine non-recurrence follow-up after resection. Material for sequencing was whole RNA from tumor, nontumor lung or frozen PBMC, left unsorted. The chain employs TRBV10-3 and TRBJ2-1; maybe TRBD1 (5 bases). This sequence was found in a male donor with early-stage non-small cell lung cancer. This material consisted of PBMCs, taken at follow-up. The CDR3: CAIKRQSPDNEQFF. The CDR3 region has the DNA TGTGCCATCAAACGACAGAGCCCGGACAATGAGCAGTTCTTC.